This is a list of T cell receptor beta chains from one sample in a study of blood T cell repertoires in COVID-19. Measured with immunoSEQ multiplex PCR; TCRdb has only the in-frame clones, and not every one. Among some 60,000 clones listed, about nine tenths were seen once. The specimen was peripheral blood. These receptors were taken from a man between 40 and 49 years old with acute or convalescent COVID-19. Both conserved end residues are part of each CDR3. D genes are given only for firm matches. Size tells how often a clone was seen (once, few, many) or the class of an expanded clone, and some rows leave it out.

D: .; size: .; V: TRBV3-1/TRBV3-2; J: TRBJ2-4; DNA: TGTGCCAGCAGCCAAGGGGGGCCCAGCAAAAACATTCAGTACTTC; CDR3: CASSQGGPSKNIQYF
D: TRBD1; size: .; V: TRBV3-1/TRBV3-2; J: TRBJ1-2; DNA: TGTGCCAGCAGCTTACTCTCGACAGGGGGCCATGGCTACACCTTC; CDR3: CASSLLSTGGHGYTF
D: .; size: .; V: TRBV2; J: TRBJ2-7; DNA: TGTGCCAGCAAAGCCCAGGGGATCTCCTACGAGCAGTACTTC; CDR3: CASKAQGISYEQYF
D: TRBD1; size: .; V: TRBV12-3/TRBV12-4; J: TRBJ1-2; DNA: TGTGCCAGCAGTTTAGACAGGGGTGGCTACACCTTC; CDR3: CASSLDRGGYTF
D: TRBD2; size: .; V: TRBV6-4; J: TRBJ2-1; DNA: TGTGCCAACCCTCCGACTAGCGGGAGGGGGGGTGAGCAGTTCTTC; CDR3: CANPPTSGRGGEQFF
D: .; size: .; V: TRBV14; J: TRBJ1-1; DNA: TGTGCCAGCAGCCAAGTCCCCGGGGAAGCTTTCTTT; CDR3: CASSQVPGEAFF
D: .; size: .; V: TRBV7-9; J: TRBJ1-2; DNA: TGTGCCAGCAGCCGCGGGGGAATCTCTACCTATGGCTACACCTTC; CDR3: CASSRGGISTYGYTF
D: .; size: .; V: TRBV10-1; J: TRBJ1-6; DNA: TGCGCCAGCAGTTCCGGGACAAGGAATTCACCCCTCCACTTT; CDR3: CASSSGTRNSPLHF
D: TRBD2; size: .; V: TRBV4-3; J: TRBJ2-1; DNA: TGCGCCAGCAGCCAAGAGGGGACTAGCGGAGGGAGATACAATGAGCAGTTCTTC; CDR3: CASSQEGTSGGRYNEQFF
D: TRBD2; size: .; V: TRBV5-6; J: TRBJ2-1; DNA: TGTGCCAGCAGCCTTACCCTTAGCGGGAGGGCCGATGAGCAGTTCTTC; CDR3: CASSLTLSGRADEQFF
D: .; size: .; V: TRBV10-2; J: TRBJ2-5; DNA: TGCGCCAGCAGTGAGTCGCACGGGGGAGAGACCCAGTACTTC; CDR3: CASSESHGGETQYF
D: TRBD1; size: .; V: TRBV6-5; J: TRBJ2-5; DNA: TGTGCCAGCACCCCACAGGGGGCTGTCCAAGAGACCCAGTACTTC; CDR3: CASTPQGAVQETQYF
D: TRBD2; size: .; V: TRBV14; J: TRBJ2-7; DNA: TGTGCCAGCAGCCTCGGACTAGTAATCCACGAGCAGTACTTC; CDR3: CASSLGLVIHEQYF
D: TRBD2; size: .; V: TRBV10-3; J: TRBJ2-1; DNA: TGTGCCATCAGTGCACTAGCGGATGCCTACAATGAGCAGTTCTTC; CDR3: CAISALADAYNEQFF
D: .; size: .; V: TRBV18; J: TRBJ2-2; DNA: TGTGCCAGCTCACCTTCCGTTAGTGGCACCGGGGAGCTGTTTTTT; CDR3: CASSPSVSGTGELFF
D: TRBD1; size: few; V: TRBV4-1; J: TRBJ1-1; DNA: TGCGCCAGCAGCCAGGGGACAGAGGCATCGAACACTGAAGCTTTCTTT; CDR3: CASSQGTEASNTEAFF
D: .; size: .; V: TRBV5-4; J: TRBJ1-1; DNA: TGTGCCAGCAGCCCGGTGGGCACTCGGAACACTGAAGCTTTCTTT; CDR3: CASSPVGTRNTEAFF
D: TRBD2; size: .; V: TRBV6-2/TRBV6-3; J: TRBJ2-7; DNA: TGTGCCAGCAGTTACTCCGGCGGACTAGCGGGAGGGCGAGAGCAGTACTTC; CDR3: CASSYSGGLAGGREQYF
D: .; size: once; V: TRBV11-2; J: TRBJ1-1; DNA: TGTGCCAGCAGCTTAGTCCGCACTGAAGCTTTCTTT; CDR3: CASSLVRTEAFF
D: TRBD2; size: once; V: TRBV27; J: TRBJ2-5; DNA: TGTGCCAGCAGCCCGAGCTGGGGGGGAGAGACCCAGTACTTC; CDR3: CASSPSWGGETQYF
D: .; size: .; V: TRBV6-5; J: TRBJ2-7; DNA: TGTGCCAGCAGTTACTCTCGGAGAGCCTCTTCCTACGAGCAGTACTTC; CDR3: CASSYSRRASSYEQYF
D: .; size: .; V: TRBV5-1; J: TRBJ1-4; DNA: TGCGCCAGCAGCTTGTGGGCAGCAACTAATGAAAAACTGTTTTTT; CDR3: CASSLWAATNEKLFF
D: .; size: .; V: TRBV6-5; J: TRBJ1-1; DNA: TGTGCCAGCAGCCGCGACCAGTTGGGCAAAGCTTTCTTT; CDR3: CASSRDQLGKAFF
D: .; size: .; V: TRBV6-2/TRBV6-3; J: TRBJ2-1; DNA: TGTGCCAGCAGTTTATACAGGGTAAATGAGCAGTTCTTC; CDR3: CASSLYRVNEQFF
D: TRBD1; size: .; V: TRBV7-9; J: TRBJ1-5; DNA: TGTGCCAGCAGCTTAGTAGCAGGGGGCTCGAGCAATCAGCCCCAGCATTTT; CDR3: CASSLVAGGSSNQPQHF
D: .; size: .; V: TRBV10-1; J: TRBJ2-1; DNA: TGCGCCAGCAGTCCCCGGACAGAAAGTGAGCAGTTCTTC; CDR3: CASSPRTESEQFF
D: TRBD1; size: .; V: TRBV24-1; J: TRBJ1-1; DNA: TGTGCCACCAGTGACCGACAGGGTGAAGCTTTCTTT; CDR3: CATSDRQGEAFF
D: TRBD1; size: .; V: TRBV12-5; J: TRBJ1-2; DNA: TGTGCTAGTGGAACGGGACAGGGCGCCTATGGCTACACCTTC; CDR3: CASGTGQGAYGYTF
D: .; size: once; V: TRBV12-5; J: TRBJ2-7; DNA: TGTGCTAGTGGTCCTCGAGGAGGGCCCTACGAGCAGTACTTC; CDR3: CASGPRGGPYEQYF
D: .; size: .; V: TRBV24-1; J: TRBJ2-2; DNA: TGTGCCACCAGTGATTTGTTGGGGGCGGTGAACACCGGGGAGCTGTTTTTT; CDR3: CATSDLLGAVNTGELFF
D: .; size: .; V: TRBV29-1; J: TRBJ2-2; DNA: TGCAGCGTTAGTGGTCACAGTCACACCGGGGAGCTGTTTTTT; CDR3: CSVSGHSHTGELFF
D: TRBD2; size: .; V: TRBV7-8; J: TRBJ2-3; DNA: TGTGCCAGCAGCTTCAAGCGGGAGAGGGGAGATACGCAGTATTTT; CDR3: CASSFKRERGDTQYF
D: TRBD2; size: .; V: TRBV5-4; J: TRBJ2-1; DNA: TGTGCCAGCATCAAGTCATCAGCGGGAGGGCCCTTGGATGAGCAGTTCTTC; CDR3: CASIKSSAGGPLDEQFF
D: TRBD1; size: .; V: TRBV18; J: TRBJ2-7; DNA: TGTGCCAGCTCACCACCGGGACAGGCCACCTACGAGCAGTACTTC; CDR3: CASSPPGQATYEQYF
D: .; size: .; V: TRBV7-7; J: TRBJ2-5; DNA: TGTGCTAGCAGCTCTGGGGTTGGCTCAGGGGAGACCCAGTACTTC; CDR3: CASSSGVGSGETQYF
D: TRBD1; size: .; V: TRBV18; J: TRBJ1-6; DNA: TGTGCCAGCTCCCCTGAGGGACAGGGGTCCACCCTCCACTTT; CDR3: CASSPEGQGSTLHF
D: TRBD1; size: .; V: TRBV4-2; J: TRBJ2-2; DNA: TGTGCCAGCAGGGGGACAGGGACGGAAACCGGGGAGCTGTTTTTT; CDR3: CASRGTGTETGELFF
D: .; size: .; V: TRBV25-1; J: TRBJ2-7; DNA: TGTGCCAGCAGTTTCAGGAAGGACGAGCAGTACTTC; CDR3: CASSFRKDEQYF
D: TRBD1; size: .; V: TRBV5-1; J: TRBJ2-7; DNA: TGCGCCAGCAGCTACCAGGGGGATTCGGGATACTACGAGCAGTACTTC; CDR3: CASSYQGDSGYYEQYF
D: TRBD1; size: medium-sized; V: TRBV19; J: TRBJ2-3; DNA: TGTGCCAGTAGTAAGGGACAGGGGGCAGATACGCAGTATTTT; CDR3: CASSKGQGADTQYF
D: TRBD2; size: .; V: TRBV7-8; J: TRBJ2-7; DNA: TGTGCCAGCAGCACCGATCCGGGACTAGCGACTTCCTACGAGCAGTACTTC; CDR3: CASSTDPGLATSYEQYF
D: TRBD2; size: .; V: TRBV4-1; J: TRBJ2-5; DNA: TGCGCCAGCAGCCAAAAAACTAGCGGGAGTTCTGAGACCCAGTACTTC; CDR3: CASSQKTSGSSETQYF
D: .; size: .; V: TRBV14; J: TRBJ2-7; DNA: TGTGCCAGCAGCGACGCCTTAACGGGAATCGAGCAGTACTTC; CDR3: CASSDALTGIEQYF
D: TRBD2; size: once; V: TRBV9; J: TRBJ2-3; DNA: TGTGCCAGCAGCGTAGAGACTAGCGGGATTGATACGCAGTATTTT; CDR3: CASSVETSGIDTQYF
D: .; size: .; V: TRBV30; J: TRBJ1-1; DNA: TGTGCCTGGAGCCTGGGGCAAGAAGCTTTCTTT; CDR3: CAWSLGQEAFF
D: .; size: .; V: TRBV12-3/TRBV12-4; J: TRBJ2-3; DNA: TGTGCCAGCAGCGGAAGGGGTACGCAGTATTTT; CDR3: CASSGRGTQYF
D: .; size: .; V: TRBV13; J: TRBJ1-1; DNA: TGTGCCAGCAGAGAAGCAGGATTTGAAGCTTTCTTT; CDR3: CASREAGFEAFF
D: .; size: .; V: TRBV24-1; J: TRBJ2-3; DNA: TGTGCCACCAGTGATGCGCAGGGCTTTCTTGGCACAGATACGCAGTATTTT; CDR3: CATSDAQGFLGTDTQYF
D: TRBD2; size: .; V: TRBV4-1; J: TRBJ2-2; DNA: TGCGCCAGCAGCCATGCTCGCACTAGCGGGAAGGACACCGGGGAGCTGTTTTTT; CDR3: CASSHARTSGKDTGELFF
D: TRBD1; size: .; V: TRBV4-2; J: TRBJ1-2; DNA: TGTGCCAGCAGCCCCCGGGACAGGGGCTGGGGTGGCTACACCTTC; CDR3: CASSPRDRGWGGYTF
D: .; size: .; V: TRBV5-1; J: TRBJ2-7; DNA: TGCGCCAGCAGACTTCAGGGGAGCTCCTACGAGCAGTACTTC; CDR3: CASRLQGSSYEQYF
D: TRBD1; size: .; V: TRBV19; J: TRBJ1-2; DNA: TGTGCCAGTAGGAGGACAGGGGGAGTCTATGGCTACACCTTC; CDR3: CASRRTGGVYGYTF
D: TRBD2; size: .; V: TRBV15; J: TRBJ2-1; DNA: TGTGCCACCACTGGCGGGAGCTACAATGAGCAGTTCTTC; CDR3: CATTGGSYNEQFF
D: TRBD2; size: few; V: TRBV7-7; J: TRBJ2-7; DNA: TGTGCCAGCAGCTCCCGGACTAGCGGAGGGGTAACGTACGAGCAGTACTTC; CDR3: CASSSRTSGGVTYEQYF
D: .; size: once; V: TRBV9; J: TRBJ2-5; DNA: TGTGCCAGCAGCGCAAGGACGGCGGCGGGAGAGACCCAGTACTTC; CDR3: CASSARTAAGETQYF